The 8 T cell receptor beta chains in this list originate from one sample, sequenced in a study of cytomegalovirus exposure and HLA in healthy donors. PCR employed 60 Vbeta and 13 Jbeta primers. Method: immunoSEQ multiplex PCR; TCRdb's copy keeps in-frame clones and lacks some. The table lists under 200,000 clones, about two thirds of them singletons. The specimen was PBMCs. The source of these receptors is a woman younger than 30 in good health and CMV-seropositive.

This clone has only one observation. Here the CDR3 reads CASSASGTTYNEQFF. CDR3 sequence (DNA): TGTGCCAGCAGCGCCTCCGGGACTACCTACAATGAGCAGTTCTTC. The rearrangement links TRBV9 to TRBJ2-1; 7 positions agree with TRBD2. The V gene's germline CDR1 is SGDLS and CDR2 YYNGEE. The CDR3 runs 15 residues. The J segment lost 2 bases and the V segment lost 3 bases, leaving 5 bases of the junction unmatched.

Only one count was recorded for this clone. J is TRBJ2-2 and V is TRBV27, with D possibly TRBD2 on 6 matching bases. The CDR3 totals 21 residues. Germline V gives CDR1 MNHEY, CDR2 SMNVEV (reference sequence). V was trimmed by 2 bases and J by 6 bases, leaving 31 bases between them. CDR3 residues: CASSLRPFFKEGHLLAGELFF. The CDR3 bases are TGTGCCAGCAGTTTAAGGCCGTTCTTTAAGGAGGGGCATCTACTCGCCGGGGAGCTGTTTTTT.

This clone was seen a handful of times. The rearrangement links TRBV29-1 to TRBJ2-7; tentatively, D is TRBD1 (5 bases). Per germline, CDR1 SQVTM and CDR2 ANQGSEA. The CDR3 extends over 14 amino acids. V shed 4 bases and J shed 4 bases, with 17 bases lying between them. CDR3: CSVVGMTAGYEQYF. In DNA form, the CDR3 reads TGCAGCGTTGTGGGGATGACAGCCGGATACGAGCAGTACTTC.

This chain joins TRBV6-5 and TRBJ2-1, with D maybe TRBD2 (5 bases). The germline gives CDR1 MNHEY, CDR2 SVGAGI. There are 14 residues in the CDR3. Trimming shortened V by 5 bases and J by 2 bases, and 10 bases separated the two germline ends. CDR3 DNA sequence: TGTGCCAGCAGTGGAACCGGGGCCTACAATGAGCAGTTCTTC. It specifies CASSGTGAYNEQFF.

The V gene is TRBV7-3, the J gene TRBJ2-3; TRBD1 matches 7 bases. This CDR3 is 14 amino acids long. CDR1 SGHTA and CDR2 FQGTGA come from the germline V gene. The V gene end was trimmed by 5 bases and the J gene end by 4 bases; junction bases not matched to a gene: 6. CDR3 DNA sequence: TGTGCCAGCAGCCCCCGACAGGGATCAGATACGCAGTATTTT. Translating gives CASSPRQGSDTQYF.

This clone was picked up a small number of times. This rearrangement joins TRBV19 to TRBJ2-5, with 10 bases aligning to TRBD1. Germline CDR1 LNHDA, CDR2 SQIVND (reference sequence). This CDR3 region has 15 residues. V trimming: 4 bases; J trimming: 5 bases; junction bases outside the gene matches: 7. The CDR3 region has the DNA TGTGCCAGTAGTAGGGGGACAGGGGTACGGGAGACCCAGTACTTC. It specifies CASSRGTGVRETQYF.

Here the CDR3 reads CASSENRGGGYTF. The CDR3 nucleotides are TGTGCCAGCAGTGAGAACAGGGGTGGAGGCTACACCTTC. V usage is TRBV2 and J usage is TRBJ1-2; 7 bases map to TRBD1. The CDR3 contains 13 residues. The trim removed 3 bases at V and 8 bases at J, leaving 6 bases unmatched. Germline V gene sequence: CDR1 SNHLY, CDR2 FYNNEI.

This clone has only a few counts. The CDR3 sequence is CASSWGLAGGEQYF. The CDR3, as DNA: TGCGCCAGCAGCTGGGGACTAGCGGGTGGGGAGCAGTACTTC. The chain employs TRBV5-1 and TRBJ2-7, with TRBD2 matching over 12 bases. Germline CDR1 SGHRS, CDR2 YFSETQ. The junction had 5 bases not matched to a gene; V was cut back by 3 bases and J by 7 bases. The CDR3 contains 14 residues.